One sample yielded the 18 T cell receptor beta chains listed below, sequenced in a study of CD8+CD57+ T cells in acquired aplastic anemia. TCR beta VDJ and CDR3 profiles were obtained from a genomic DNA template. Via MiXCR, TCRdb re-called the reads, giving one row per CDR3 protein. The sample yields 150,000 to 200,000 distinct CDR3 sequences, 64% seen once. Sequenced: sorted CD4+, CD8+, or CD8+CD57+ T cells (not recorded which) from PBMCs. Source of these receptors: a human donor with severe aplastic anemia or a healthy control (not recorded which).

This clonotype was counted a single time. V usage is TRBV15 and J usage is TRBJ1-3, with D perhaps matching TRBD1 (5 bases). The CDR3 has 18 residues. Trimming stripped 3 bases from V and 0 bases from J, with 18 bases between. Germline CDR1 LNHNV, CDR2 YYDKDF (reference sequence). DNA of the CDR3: TGTGCCACCAGCAGTGGAACCGGGACGCAGTCCTCTGGAAACACCATATATTTT. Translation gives CATSSGTGTQSSGNTIYF.

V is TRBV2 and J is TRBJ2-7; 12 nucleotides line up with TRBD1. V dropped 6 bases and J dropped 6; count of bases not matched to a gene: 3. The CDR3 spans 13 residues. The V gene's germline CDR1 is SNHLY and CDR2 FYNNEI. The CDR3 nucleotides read TGTGCCAGCAGGGGGACAGGGGGCTCCGAGCAGTACTTC. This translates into CASRGTGGSEQYF.

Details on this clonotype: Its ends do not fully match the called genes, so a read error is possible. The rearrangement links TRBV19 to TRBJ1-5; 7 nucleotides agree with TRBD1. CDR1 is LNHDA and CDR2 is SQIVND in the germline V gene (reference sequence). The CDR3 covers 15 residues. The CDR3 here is CACSIYSESGQPQHF. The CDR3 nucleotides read TGTGCCTGTAGTATATACTCGGAATCGGGACAGCCGCAGCATTTT. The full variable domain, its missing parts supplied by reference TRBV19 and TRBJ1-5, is DGGITQSPKYLFRKEGQNVTLSCEQNLNHDAMYWYRQDPGQGLRLIYYSQIVNDFQKGDIAEGYSVSREKKESFPLTVTSAQKNPTAFYLCACSIYSESGQPQHFGDGTRLSIL.

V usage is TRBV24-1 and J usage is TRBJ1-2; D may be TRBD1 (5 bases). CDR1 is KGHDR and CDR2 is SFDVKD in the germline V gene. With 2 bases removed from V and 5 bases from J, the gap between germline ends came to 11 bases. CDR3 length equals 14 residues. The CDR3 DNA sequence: TGTGCCACCAGTGATTCCGGGACGGCTTATGGCTACACCTTC. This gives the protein CATSDSGTAYGYTF.

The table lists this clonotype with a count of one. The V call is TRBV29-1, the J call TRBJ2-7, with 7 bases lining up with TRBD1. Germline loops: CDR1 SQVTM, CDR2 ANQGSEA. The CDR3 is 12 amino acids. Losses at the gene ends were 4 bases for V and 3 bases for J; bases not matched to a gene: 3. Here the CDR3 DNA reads TGCAGCGTTGCATGGGACAGCTACGAGCAGTACTTC. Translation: CSVAWDSYEQYF.

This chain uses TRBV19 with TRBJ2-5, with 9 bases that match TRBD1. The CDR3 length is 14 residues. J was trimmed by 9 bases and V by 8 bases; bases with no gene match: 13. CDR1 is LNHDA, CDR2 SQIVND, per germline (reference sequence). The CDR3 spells CASRDREASQPQYF. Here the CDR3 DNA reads TGTGCCAGTCGGGACAGGGAGGCTAGTCAGCCCCAGTACTTC.

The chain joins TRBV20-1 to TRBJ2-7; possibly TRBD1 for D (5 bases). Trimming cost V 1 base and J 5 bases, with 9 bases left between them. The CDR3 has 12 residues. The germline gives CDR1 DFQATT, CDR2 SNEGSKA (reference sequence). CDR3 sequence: CSARVEGDEQYF. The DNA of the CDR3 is TGCAGTGCTAGAGTAGAAGGGGACGAGCAGTACTTC.

CDR3 residues: CSVPGQANQPQHF. The CDR3 DNA follows: TGCAGCGTACCGGGACAGGCTAATCAGCCCCAGCATTTT. The chain has TRBV20-1 and TRBJ1-5, with 8 bases lining up with TRBD1. The CDR3 contains 13 residues. Per germline, CDR1 DFQATT and CDR2 SNEGSKA (reference sequence).

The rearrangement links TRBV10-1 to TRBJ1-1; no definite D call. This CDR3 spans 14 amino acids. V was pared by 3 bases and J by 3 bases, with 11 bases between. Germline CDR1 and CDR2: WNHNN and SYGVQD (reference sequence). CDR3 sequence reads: CASSELGRDTEAFF. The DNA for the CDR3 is TGCGCCAGCAGTGAACTGGGCCGGGACACTGAAGCTTTCTTT.

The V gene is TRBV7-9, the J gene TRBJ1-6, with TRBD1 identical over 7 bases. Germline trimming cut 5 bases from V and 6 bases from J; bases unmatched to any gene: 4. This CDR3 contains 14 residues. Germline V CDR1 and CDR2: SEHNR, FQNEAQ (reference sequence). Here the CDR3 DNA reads TGTGCCAGCAGCACGGGACAGACTAATTCACCCCTCCACTTT. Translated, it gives CASSTGQTNSPLHF.

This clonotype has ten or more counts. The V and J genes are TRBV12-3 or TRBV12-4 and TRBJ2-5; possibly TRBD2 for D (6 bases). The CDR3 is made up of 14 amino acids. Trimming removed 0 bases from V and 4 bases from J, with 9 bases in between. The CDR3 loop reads CASSLAGGRETQYF. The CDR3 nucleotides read TGTGCCAGCAGTTTAGCGGGGGGTCGAGAGACCCAGTACTTC.

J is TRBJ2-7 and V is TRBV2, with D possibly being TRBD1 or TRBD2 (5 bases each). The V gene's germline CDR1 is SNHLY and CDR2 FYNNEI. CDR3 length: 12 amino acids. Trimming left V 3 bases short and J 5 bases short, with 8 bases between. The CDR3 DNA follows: TGTGCCAGCAGTGAGGGGGTCCACGAGCAGTACTTC. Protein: CASSEGVHEQYF.

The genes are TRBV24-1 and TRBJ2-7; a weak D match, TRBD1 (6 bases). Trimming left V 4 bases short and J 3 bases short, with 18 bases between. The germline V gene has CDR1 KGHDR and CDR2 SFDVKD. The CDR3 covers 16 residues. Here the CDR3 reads CATSDSRGLGLYEQYF. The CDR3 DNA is TGTGCCACCAGTGACTCCAGGGGTCTAGGCCTCTACGAGCAGTACTTC.

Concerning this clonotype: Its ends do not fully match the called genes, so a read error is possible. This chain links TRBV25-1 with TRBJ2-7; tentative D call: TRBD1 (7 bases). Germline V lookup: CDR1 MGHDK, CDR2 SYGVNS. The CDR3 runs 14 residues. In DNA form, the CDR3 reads TGTGCCAGCATTGAAGGGGGGACAGTCTACGAGCAGTACTTC. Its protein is CASIEGGTVYEQYF.

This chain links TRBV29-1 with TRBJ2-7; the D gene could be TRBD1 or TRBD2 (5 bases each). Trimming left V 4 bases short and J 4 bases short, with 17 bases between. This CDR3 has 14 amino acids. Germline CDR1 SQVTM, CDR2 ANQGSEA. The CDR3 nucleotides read TGCAGCGTTGCTTACCCAGGGAGCGCGTACGAGCAGTACTTC. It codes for CSVAYPGSAYEQYF.

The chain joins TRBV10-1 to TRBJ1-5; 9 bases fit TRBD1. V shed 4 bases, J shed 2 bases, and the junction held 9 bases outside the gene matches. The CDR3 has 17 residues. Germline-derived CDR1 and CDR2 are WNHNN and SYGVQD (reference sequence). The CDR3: CASSVGGGQGGNQPQHF. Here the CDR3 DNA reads TGCGCCAGCAGTGTGGGTGGGGGACAGGGCGGCAATCAGCCCCAGCATTTT.

The CDR3: CASSIQAGGSSYEQYF. CDR3 in DNA: TGTGCCAGCAGCATACAAGCCGGGGGGAGCTCCTACGAGCAGTACTTC. V is TRBV7-2 and J is TRBJ2-7, with TRBD2 matching 7 bases. This CDR3 spans 16 amino acids. Germline CDR1 reads SGHTA; CDR2 reads FQGNSA. The ends lost 5 bases at V and 0 bases at J; junction bases unmatched: 10.

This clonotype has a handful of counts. The CDR3 spells CAISDRLQPQHF. For the CDR3, the DNA is TGTGCCATCAGTGATCGGTTGCAGCCCCAGCATTTT. The chain recombines TRBV10-3 with TRBJ1-5; D is ambiguous. Germline values: CDR1 ENHRY, CDR2 SYGVKD. Trimming removed 3 bases at V and 7 bases at J, with 7 bases between. The CDR3 consists of 12 residues.